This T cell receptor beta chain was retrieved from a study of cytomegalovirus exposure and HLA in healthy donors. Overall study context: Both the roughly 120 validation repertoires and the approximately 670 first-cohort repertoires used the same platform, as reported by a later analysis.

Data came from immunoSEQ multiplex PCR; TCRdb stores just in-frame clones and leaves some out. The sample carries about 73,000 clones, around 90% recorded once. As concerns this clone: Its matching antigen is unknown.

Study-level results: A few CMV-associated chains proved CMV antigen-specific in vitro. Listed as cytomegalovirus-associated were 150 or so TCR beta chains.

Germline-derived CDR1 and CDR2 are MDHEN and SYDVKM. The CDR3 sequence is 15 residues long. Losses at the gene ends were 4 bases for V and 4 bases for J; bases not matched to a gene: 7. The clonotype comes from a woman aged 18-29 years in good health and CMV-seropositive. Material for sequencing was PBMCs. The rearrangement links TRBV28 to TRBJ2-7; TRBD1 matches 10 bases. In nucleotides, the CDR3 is TGTGCCAGCAGTTCCTGGACAGGGGGATCGTACGAGCAGTACTTC. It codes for CASSSWTGGSYEQYF.